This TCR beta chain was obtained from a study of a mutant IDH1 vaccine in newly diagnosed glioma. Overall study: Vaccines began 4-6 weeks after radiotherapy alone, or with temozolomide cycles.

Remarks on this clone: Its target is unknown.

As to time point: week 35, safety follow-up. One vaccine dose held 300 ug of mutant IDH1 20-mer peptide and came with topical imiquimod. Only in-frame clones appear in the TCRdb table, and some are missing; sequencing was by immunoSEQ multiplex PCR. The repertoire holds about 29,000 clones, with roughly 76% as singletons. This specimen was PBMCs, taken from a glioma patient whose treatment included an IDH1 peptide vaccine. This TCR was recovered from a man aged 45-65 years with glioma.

This chain's CDR3 is CAISEDRGRTQYF. The DNA for the CDR3 is TGTGCCATCAGTGAAGACAGGGGGAGGACCCAGTACTTC. The chain carries TRBV10-3 and TRBJ2-5; TRBD1 agrees at 9 bases. The CDR3 totals 13 residues. Trimming at V came to 3 bases and at J to 7 bases, leaving 3 bases not matched to a gene. Germline CDR1 and CDR2: ENHRY and SYGVKD.